This is a list of T cell receptor beta chains from one sample in a study of T cell changes during pregnancy in multiple sclerosis. Assay used: immunoSEQ multiplex PCR; TCRdb lists only in-frame clones, some missing. The sample holds approximately 100,000 clones, around 90% seen once. The specimen was peripheral blood, collected in the second trimester of pregnancy. Source of these receptors: a female donor with multiple sclerosis, enrolled in a pregnancy study. Each CDR3 is given without its conserved first and last residue. D genes are given only for firm matches.

>NA|TRBV19|TRBJ2-1
ASSWSGEYSYNEQF
>TRBD1|TRBV9|TRBJ1-2
ASSVKGAPPNVYT
>NA|TRBV29-1|TRBJ2-4
SVDPGTQNIQY
>NA|TRBV6-6|TRBJ2-7
ASTVFRDTSEQY
>NA|TRBV7-8|TRBJ1-5
ASSLTRVIWPQH
>TRBD2|TRBV19|TRBJ2-1
ASSPYLAGGPDEQF
>NA|TRBV5-5|TRBJ2-7
ASSSENYEQY
>TRBD2|TRBV30|TRBJ2-1
AWSVIAGGPWGVNEQF
>TRBD1|TRBV19|TRBJ1-4
ASSPGTATNEKLF
>NA|TRBV7-8|TRBJ2-2
ASSLARQKAGELF
>TRBD1|TRBV11-2|TRBJ1-3
ASSLTGGSGNTIY
>NA|TRBV7-9|TRBJ1-4
ASGGEKLF
>TRBD2|TRBV13|TRBJ2-1
ASSPTGLAAFNEQF
>NA|TRBV5-1|TRBJ2-6
ASNGGVSGANVLT
>NA|TRBV5-1|TRBJ2-1
ASSLRFSSDYNEQF
>NA|TRBV6-4|TRBJ1-1
AIDGQMNTEAF
>TRBD2|TRBV7-9|TRBJ2-6
AYLPGGDQKLSGANVLT
>TRBD1|TRBV5-1|TRBJ1-1
ASSSTTGEVNTEAF
>TRBD1|TRBV7-8|TRBJ2-5
ASSLGQGKEETQY
>NA|TRBV28|TRBJ1-1
ASRTQEGAF
>TRBD2|TRBV28|TRBJ2-2
ASLNGLASNTGELF
>NA|TRBV28|TRBJ2-1
ASSFGSGPYNEQF
>NA|TRBV28|TRBJ2-7
ASSSMRDFSYEQY
>NA|TRBV10-3|TRBJ2-3
AITPGTPSTDTQY
>NA|TRBV28|TRBJ1-2
ASSLKRWREAGGYT
>NA|TRBV5-4|TRBJ2-5
ASSSGQRQETQY
>NA|TRBV6-5|TRBJ1-5
ASSEVANQPQH
>NA|TRBV6-5|TRBJ2-7
ASRDLPSYEQY
>TRBD2|TRBV27|TRBJ2-2
ASSIKPPGTSGVSGELF
>NA|TRBV28|TRBJ2-4
ASSLSEFAVLNIQY
>NA|TRBV2|TRBJ2-6
ASSLRQLSLLSGANVLT
>NA|TRBV9|TRBJ2-7
ASSDGAGQSMEQY
>TRBD1|TRBV25-1|TRBJ1-5
ASSQGAFPDQPQH
>NA|TRBV19|TRBJ2-2
ASSNRQSRNTGELF
>TRBD1|TRBV12-5|TRBJ2-3
ASGLTGGDTQY
>NA|TRBV5-1|TRBJ2-5
ASSLSGIRETQY